The clone carrying this T cell receptor (beta chain) was found a few times. This entry belongs to a study of blood T cell repertoires in COVID-19. Overall study: T cells, B-cell-depleted T cells, or PBMCs provided the cDNA or gDNA that served as material.

This table comes from immunoSEQ multiplex PCR, and its TCRdb copy is limited to in-frame clones, with some not included. The sample lists 200,000 to 300,000 clones; roughly 80% were seen once. Germline-derived CDR1 and CDR2 are MNHNS and SASEGT. There are 16 residues in the CDR3. Trimming removed 2 bases from V and 1 base from J, with 11 bases in between. The sequencing input was peripheral blood. The receptor's source is a woman in her fifties or sixties with active or convalescent COVID-19. The V gene is TRBV6-1, the J gene TRBJ2-2, with a possible D match to TRBD1 (5 bases). In DNA form, the CDR3 reads TGTGCCAGCAGTGAAAGGGGCAGCCTGAACACCGGGGAGCTGTTTTTT. Protein: CASSERGSLNTGELFF.